Listed below are T cell receptor beta chains from one sample, sequenced in a study of graft-versus-host responses after intestinal transplantation. Profiling relied on immunoSEQ multiplex PCR, and the TCRdb table lists in-frame clones only, not all of them. The data show just over 15,000 clones, approximately 87% seen once. The starting material was bone marrow, obtained 125 days after intestinal transplantation. The receptor set was obtained from a human patient who received an intestinal transplant, so some T cells may come from the graft donor. Both conserved end residues are trimmed from each CDR3. A D gene is named only where the DNA matches it firmly.

d_call | v_call | cdr3_aa
. | TRBV15 | ATSRVRDGEQY
. | TRBV4-1 | ASSQVTAVNQPQH
. | TRBV7-2 | ASTTAATNEKLF
TRBD2 | TRBV7-3 | ASSKTGEGQETQY
TRBD1 | TRBV4-3 | ASSHTTGASETQY
TRBD2 | TRBV15 | ATSGGETSGRSYNEQF
TRBD1 | TRBV6-5 | ASSATGAGNTIY
. | TRBV28 | ASSGGGRAYNEQF
. | TRBV6-5 | ASSYGTGRTNSPLH
TRBD1 | TRBV15 | ATSREGGDSVNGYT
. | TRBV28 | ASSLWAASYNEQF
TRBD2 | TRBV27 | ASSSGTSGPTWWNEQF
. | TRBV18 | ASSPAGGYYEQY
. | TRBV6-5 | ASSDDGPSQPQH
. | TRBV6-5 | ASMRRRNTGELF
TRBD1 | TRBV27 | ASSVDRGNGYT
. | TRBV7-9 | ASSLAPPLVEQY
. | TRBV2 | ARQRADFSYNEQF
. | TRBV4-1 | ASSQEVQRQY
. | TRBV9 | ASSVGTSTYEQY
. | TRBV28 | ASSSQDYNEQF
TRBD1 | TRBV19 | ASSPGTGYGYT
. | TRBV5-5 | ASSLSTEVGYEQY
TRBD2 | TRBV28 | ASSEGLAQSSYEQY
TRBD1 | TRBV13 | ASSLVLGQGVSGYT
. | TRBV6-4 | ASSDIGGRGNEQF
TRBD1 | TRBV5-1 | ASSLGGQDTEAF
. | TRBV28 | ASSLSSWYGYT